The clone carrying this T cell receptor beta chain was seen a few times. Its antigen is unidentified. A minimum of 5 micrograms of total RNA was extracted per sample. This sample is part of a study of blood T cells in healthy people across ages. The study, taken as a whole, reports: The fall in TCR beta diversity per million T cells was roughly linear with age.

This CDR3 has 12 residues. V was trimmed by 7 bases and J by 7 bases, leaving 10 bases between them. Looked up from germline, CDR1 is KGHDR and CDR2 is SFDVKD. A sample-barcoded 5' primer and a J-beta primer mix were used in a second PCR of roughly 6 to 12 cycles. TCRdb re-analysed the 5' RACE reads in MiXCR, keeping a single row per CDR3 protein. The table has about 780,000 distinct CDR3 sequences, around half seen once. Specimen: blood. The chain employs TRBV24-1 and TRBJ2-1, with D perhaps TRBD1 (6 bases). The TCR sequence derives from a man older than 75 in good health. The CDR3 sequence is CATSLDRNEQFF. CDR3 DNA sequence: TGTGCCACCAGCCTTGACAGGAATGAGCAGTTCTTC.